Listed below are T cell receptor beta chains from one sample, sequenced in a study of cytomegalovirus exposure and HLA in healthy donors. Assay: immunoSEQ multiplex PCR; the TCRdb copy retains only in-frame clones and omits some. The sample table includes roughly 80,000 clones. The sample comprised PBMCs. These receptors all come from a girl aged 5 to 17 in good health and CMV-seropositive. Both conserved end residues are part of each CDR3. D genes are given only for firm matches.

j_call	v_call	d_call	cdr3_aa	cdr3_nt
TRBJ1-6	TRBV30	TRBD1	CAWSAGGTGTSPLHF	TGTGCCTGGAGCGCCGGGGGGACAGGGACTTCACCCCTCCACTTT
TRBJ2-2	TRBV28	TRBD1	CASRGGTNTGELFF	TGTGCCTCCAGAGGGGGCACGAACACCGGGGAGCTGTTTTTT
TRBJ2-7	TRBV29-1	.	CSVEGAEGYEQYF	TGCAGCGTTGAAGGGGCCGAGGGCTACGAGCAGTACTTC
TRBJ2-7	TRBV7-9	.	CASSPRGNEQYF	TGTGCCAGCAGCCCTAGGGGAAACGAGCAGTACTTC
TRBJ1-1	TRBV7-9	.	CASSLGGRRNTEAFF	TGTGCCAGCAGCTTAGGGGGCAGGAGGAACACTGAAGCTTTCTTT
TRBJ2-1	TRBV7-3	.	CASSFGRAFYNEQFF	TGTGCCAGCAGCTTTGGCAGGGCATTCTACAATGAGCAGTTCTTC
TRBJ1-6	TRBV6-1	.	CASRTGDYSPLHF	TGTGCCAGCAGGACAGGTGATTATTCACCCCTCCACTTT
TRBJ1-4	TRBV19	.	CASKWAGTNEKLFF	TGTGCCAGTAAATGGGCAGGGACTAATGAAAAACTGTTTTTT
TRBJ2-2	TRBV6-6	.	CATTIGGTGELFF	TGTGCCACCACGATCGGGGGAACCGGGGAGCTGTTTTTT
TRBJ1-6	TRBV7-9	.	CASSLVLQGGSPLHF	TGTGCCAGCAGCTTAGTCCTACAGGGTGGATCACCCCTCCACTTT
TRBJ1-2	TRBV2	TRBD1	CASSDGQGGNYGYTF	TGTGCCAGCAGTGACGGACAGGGGGGAAACTATGGCTACACCTTC
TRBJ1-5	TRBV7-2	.	CASSLWAGDQPQHF	TGTGCCAGCAGCTTATGGGCAGGGGATCAGCCCCAGCATTTT